This T cell receptor beta chain was retrieved from a study of T cell responses to AZD1222 COVID-19 vaccine. Study results and caveats: The peak T cell response came first, and repertoires were sampled only after it.

The method was immunoSEQ multiplex PCR; TCRdb's version includes in-frame clones alone and lacks a portion of them. Of tens of thousands of clones in the sample, more than 80% were seen once. About this clone itself: Its antigen is not identified.

Per germline, CDR1 MDHEN and CDR2 SYDVKM. The V segment lost 2 bases and the J segment 6 bases; nucleotides outside the gene matches: 8. The CDR3 sequence is 15 residues long. The origin of this receptor is an adult in good health. Sequencing was performed on peripheral blood, taken on day 0 of MenACWY control vaccination. V is TRBV28 and J is TRBJ1-1; 8 bases align to TRBD1. The CDR3 DNA sequence: TGTGCCAGCAGTTTAGACCCGACAGGGGTACCTGAAGCTTTCTTT. Amino acid sequence: CASSLDPTGVPEAFF.